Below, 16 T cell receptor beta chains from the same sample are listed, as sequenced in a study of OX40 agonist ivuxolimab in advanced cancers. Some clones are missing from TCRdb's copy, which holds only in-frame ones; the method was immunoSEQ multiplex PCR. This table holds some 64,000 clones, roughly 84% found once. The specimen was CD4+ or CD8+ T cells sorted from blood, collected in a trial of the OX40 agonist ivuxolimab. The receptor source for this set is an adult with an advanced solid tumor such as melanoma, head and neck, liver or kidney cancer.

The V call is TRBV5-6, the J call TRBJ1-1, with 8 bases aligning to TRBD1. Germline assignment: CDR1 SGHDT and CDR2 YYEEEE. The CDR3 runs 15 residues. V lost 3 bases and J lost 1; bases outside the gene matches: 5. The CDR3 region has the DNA TGTGCCAGCAGCTCACTGGGACAGGCGAACACTGAAGCTTTCTTT. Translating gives CASSSLGQANTEAFF.

In nucleotides, the CDR3 is TGTGCCAGCAGCTTAGCCCAAGGCCATGAGCAGTTCTTC. Protein product: CASSLAQGHEQFF. This rearrangement joins TRBV7-9 to TRBJ2-1; D uncertain. The CDR3 has 13 amino acids. V lost 0 bases and J 8 bases, leaving 8 bases between the germline ends. Germline V lookup: CDR1 SEHNR, CDR2 FQNEAQ (reference sequence).

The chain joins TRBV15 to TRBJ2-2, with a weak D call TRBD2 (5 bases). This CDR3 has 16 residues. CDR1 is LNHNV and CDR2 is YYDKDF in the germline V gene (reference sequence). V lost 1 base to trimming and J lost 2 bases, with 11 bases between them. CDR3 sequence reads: CATSRGEGKNTGELFF. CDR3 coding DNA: TGTGCCACCAGCAGAGGAGAGGGTAAAAACACCGGGGAGCTGTTTTTT.

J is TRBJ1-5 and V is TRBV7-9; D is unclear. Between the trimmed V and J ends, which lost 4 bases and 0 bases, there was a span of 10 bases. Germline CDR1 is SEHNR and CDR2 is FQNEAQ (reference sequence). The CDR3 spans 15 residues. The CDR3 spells CASSSDLSSNQPQHF. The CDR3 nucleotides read TGTGCCAGCAGCTCCGACCTCTCTAGCAATCAGCCCCAGCATTTT.

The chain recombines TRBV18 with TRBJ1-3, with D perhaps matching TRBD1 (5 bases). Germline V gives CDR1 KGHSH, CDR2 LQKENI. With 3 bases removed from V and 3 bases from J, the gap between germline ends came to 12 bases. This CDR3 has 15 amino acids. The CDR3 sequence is CASSPVRGDGNTIYF. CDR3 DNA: TGTGCCAGCTCACCGGTTCGGGGGGATGGAAACACCATATATTTT.

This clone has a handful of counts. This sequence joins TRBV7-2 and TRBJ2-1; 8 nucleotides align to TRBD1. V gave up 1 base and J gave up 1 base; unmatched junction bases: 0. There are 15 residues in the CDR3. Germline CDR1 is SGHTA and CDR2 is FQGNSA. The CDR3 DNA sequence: TGTGCCAGCAGCTTAGACAGGGGGTCCTACAATGAGCAGTTCTTC. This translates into CASSLDRGSYNEQFF.

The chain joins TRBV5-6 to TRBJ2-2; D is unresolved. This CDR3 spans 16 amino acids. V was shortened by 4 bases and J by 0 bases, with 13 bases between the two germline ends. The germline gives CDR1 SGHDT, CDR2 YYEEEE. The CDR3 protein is CASSPSTHANTGELFF. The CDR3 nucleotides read TGTGCCAGCAGCCCATCCACCCACGCGAACACCGGGGAGCTGTTTTTT.

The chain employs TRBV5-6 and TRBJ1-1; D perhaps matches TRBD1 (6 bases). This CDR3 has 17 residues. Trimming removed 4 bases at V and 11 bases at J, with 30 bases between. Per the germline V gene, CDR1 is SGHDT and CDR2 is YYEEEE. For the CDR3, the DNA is TGTGCCAGCAGCCCCGGCTTCGCTCGAGGGGGGTTGGGGGTTGCTTTCTTT. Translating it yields CASSPGFARGGLGVAFF.

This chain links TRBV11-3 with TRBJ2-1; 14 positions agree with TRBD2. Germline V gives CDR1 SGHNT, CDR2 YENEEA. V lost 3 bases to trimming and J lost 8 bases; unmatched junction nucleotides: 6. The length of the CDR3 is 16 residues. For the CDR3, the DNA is TGTGCCAGCAGCTTGTCGACTAGCGGGGGGGCCTATGAGCAGTTCTTC. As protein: CASSLSTSGGAYEQFF.

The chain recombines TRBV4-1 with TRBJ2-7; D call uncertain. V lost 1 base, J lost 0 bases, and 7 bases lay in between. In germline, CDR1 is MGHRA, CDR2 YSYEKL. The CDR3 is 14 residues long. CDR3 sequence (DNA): TGCGCCAGCAGCCAAGTCCCGAACTCCTACGAGCAGTACTTC. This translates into CASSQVPNSYEQYF.

CDR3 loop: CSVDRFRAIGFGYTF. The CDR3 bases are TGCAGCGTTGACAGGTTCAGGGCTATAGGGTTCGGCTACACCTTC. The chain recombines TRBV29-1 with TRBJ1-2, with D possibly TRBD1 on 5 matching bases. Germline assignment: CDR1 SQVTM and CDR2 ANQGSEA. Between the trimmed V and J ends, which lost 3 bases and 8 bases, there was a span of 22 bases. The CDR3 has 15 residues.

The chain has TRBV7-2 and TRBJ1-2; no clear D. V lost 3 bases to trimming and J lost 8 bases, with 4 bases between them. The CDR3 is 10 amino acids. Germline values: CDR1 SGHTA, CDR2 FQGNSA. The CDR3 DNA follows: TGTGCCAGCAGCTTCGTGGGCTACACCTTC. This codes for CASSFVGYTF.

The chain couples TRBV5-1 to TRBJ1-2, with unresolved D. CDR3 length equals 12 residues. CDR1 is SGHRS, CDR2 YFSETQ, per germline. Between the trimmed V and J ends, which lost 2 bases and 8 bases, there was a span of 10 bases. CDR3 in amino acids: CASSLDREGYTF. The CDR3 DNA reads TGCGCCAGCAGCTTAGACCGGGAGGGCTACACCTTC.

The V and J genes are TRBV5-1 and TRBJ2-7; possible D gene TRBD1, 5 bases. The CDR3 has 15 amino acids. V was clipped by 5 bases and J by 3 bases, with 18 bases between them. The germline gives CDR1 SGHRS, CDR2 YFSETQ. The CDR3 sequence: CASRQDAGRGYEQYF. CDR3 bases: TGCGCCAGCAGACAAGACGCAGGGCGAGGCTACGAGCAGTACTTC.

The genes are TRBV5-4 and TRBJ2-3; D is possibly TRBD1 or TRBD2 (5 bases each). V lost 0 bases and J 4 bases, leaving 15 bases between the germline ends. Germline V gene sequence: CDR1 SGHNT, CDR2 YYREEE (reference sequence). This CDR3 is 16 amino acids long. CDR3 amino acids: CASSLETGLGSDTQYF. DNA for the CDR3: TGTGCCAGCAGCTTGGAGACGGGGCTTGGTTCAGATACGCAGTATTTT.

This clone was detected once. The CDR3 DNA is TGTGCCAGCAGCCCGACAGGGGGCAAAAATTATGGCTACACCTTC. As protein: CASSPTGGKNYGYTF. The chain combines TRBV6-5 with TRBJ1-2, with 10 positions matching TRBD1. The CDR3 sequence is 15 residues long. V shed 6 bases, J shed 5 bases, and the junction held 9 bases outside the gene matches. Germline V gives CDR1 MNHEY, CDR2 SVGAGI.